The 20 T cell receptor beta chains presented below share a single source sample, sequenced in a study of T-cell memory formation after mild COVID-19. TCRdb called the 5' RACE reads again in MiXCR, with one record for every CDR3 protein. This table has fewer than 150,000 distinct CDR3 sequences, approximately 21% appearing once. The sequenced material came from PBMCs or a T cell subset sorted from them (not recorded which). The receptors originated from a man aged 18 to 29 who had mild COVID-19 (a few samples of this study predate the infection). Cell type and time point are not known.

V usage is TRBV5-1 and J usage is TRBJ1-6; D remains ambiguous. Germline CDR1 is SGHRS and CDR2 is YFSETQ. The CDR3 contains 14 residues. V shed 1 base and J shed 7 bases, with 9 bases lying between them. This CDR3 reads CASSLKLGNSPLHF. In DNA, the CDR3 is TGCGCCAGCAGCTTGAAGTTGGGGAATTCACCCCTCCACTTT.

This clonotype was counted a single time. The rearrangement links TRBV6-5 to TRBJ2-2; D may be TRBD1 or TRBD2 (5 bases each). The V end was cut by 6 bases, the J end by 6 bases, with 11 bases between. The V gene's germline CDR1 is MNHEY and CDR2 SVGAGI. The CDR3 sequence is 13 residues long. The chain's CDR3 is CASRRGEAGELFF. The CDR3 nucleotides are TGTGCCAGCAGGAGGGGCGAAGCCGGGGAGCTGTTTTTT.

CDR3 loop: CASSLNPRGITDTQYF. CDR3 bases: TGTGCCAGCAGCTTAAATCCTCGGGGGATTACAGATACGCAGTATTTT. The chain joins TRBV7-3 to TRBJ2-3, with D maybe TRBD2 (6 bases). In germline, CDR1 is SGHTA, CDR2 FQGTGA. CDR3 length: 16 residues. V was shortened by 1 base and J by 3 bases, with 14 bases between the two germline ends.

V is TRBV24-1 and J is TRBJ2-3, with D possibly TRBD1 on 6 matching bases. V was trimmed by 7 bases and J by 1 base, leaving 14 bases between them. The CDR3 is made up of 15 amino acids. Germline values: CDR1 KGHDR, CDR2 SFDVKD. In DNA, the CDR3 is TGTGCCACCAGCCGTGGACAGCGACGCACAGATACGCAGTATTTT. Its protein product is CATSRGQRRTDTQYF.

In its sample, this clonotype was seen a few times. The chain carries TRBV20-1 and TRBJ2-7; D uncertain. Trimming pared 0 bases from V and 3 bases from J, leaving 6 bases between. Germline V lookup: CDR1 DFQATT, CDR2 SNEGSKA (reference sequence). CDR3 size: 12 residues. CDR3 bases: TGCAGTGCTAGAGATTTGGGCTACGAGCAGTACTTC. This gives the protein CSARDLGYEQYF.

This clonotype was detected many times. V gene TRBV4-3 combines with J gene TRBJ1-5, with 7 bases matching TRBD1. V gave up 0 bases and J gave up 4 bases; unmatched junction bases: 6. Looked up from germline, CDR1 is LGHNA and CDR2 is YSLEER. The length of the CDR3 is 16 residues. The CDR3 coding sequence is TGCGCCAGCAGCCAAGATCGGACAGGATTAAATCAGCCCCAGCATTTT. It encodes CASSQDRTGLNQPQHF.

The chain joins TRBV7-2 to TRBJ2-5, with a tentative D call TRBD2 (5 bases). The germline CDR1 and CDR2 sequences are SGHTA and FQGNSA. The CDR3 length is 15 residues. Trimming took off 4 bases at V and 4 bases at J, with 16 bases between the two ends. The CDR3 protein is CASSSSGSWGETQYF. The CDR3 region has the DNA TGTGCCAGCAGCTCCTCTGGGAGTTGGGGAGAGACCCAGTACTTC.

The chain uses TRBV12-3 or TRBV12-4 and TRBJ2-5; 8 nucleotides agree with TRBD2. Losses at the gene ends were 4 bases for V and 5 bases for J; bases not matched to a gene: 9. The CDR3 sequence is 15 residues long. CDR3 DNA sequence: TGTGCCAGCAGTTCTCTAGCGGGTATTGGGGAGACCCAGTACTTC. Translation: CASSSLAGIGETQYF.

This rearrangement joins TRBV27 to TRBJ2-7; D perhaps matches TRBD2 (6 bases). The CDR3 spans 15 residues. The ends were cut back, 0 bases at V and 5 bases at J, with 14 bases in the middle. CDR1 is MNHEY, CDR2 SMNVEV, per germline (reference sequence). The CDR3 nucleotides are TGTGCCAGCAGTTTATCGATGGACTACCTTCACGAGCAGTACTTC. Amino acid sequence: CASSLSMDYLHEQYF.

This clonotype was counted only a few times. The chain uses TRBV5-1 and TRBJ2-5; 8 bases align to TRBD2. V gave up 1 base and J gave up 5 bases; unmatched junction bases: 7. The CDR3 is 15 amino acids. Germline-derived CDR1 and CDR2 are SGHRS and YFSETQ. The CDR3, as DNA: TGCGCCAGCAGCTTGATGGGTCGGGGGGGTGAGACCCAGTACTTC. Amino acid sequence: CASSLMGRGGETQYF.

This clonotype came up a few times. V gene TRBV28 combines with J gene TRBJ2-3; weak D call: TRBD1 (6 bases). From germline, CDR1 is MDHEN and CDR2 SYDVKM. The ends were cut back, 4 bases at V and 5 bases at J, with 25 bases in the middle. The CDR3 contains 18 residues. DNA for the CDR3: TGTGCCAGCAGTTCCCCTAGTCTGGCCGCCCTAGGGGGAGATACGCAGTATTTT. Translated: CASSSPSLAALGGDTQYF.

The CDR3 region is CASSYGRGTEAFF. DNA for the CDR3: TGTGCCAGCAGTTACGGGAGGGGCACTGAAGCTTTCTTT. The chain carries TRBV6-2 or TRBV6-3 and TRBJ1-1, with a possible D match to TRBD1 (5 bases). Between the trimmed V and J ends, which lost 2 bases and 4 bases, there was a span of 8 bases. Germline values: CDR1 MNHEY, CDR2 SVGEGT. The CDR3 consists of 13 residues.

Only a few counts were recorded for this clonotype. The V gene is TRBV4-1, the J gene TRBJ1-2; the D is unclear. Trimming removed 0 bases from V and 4 bases from J, with 9 bases in between. CDR3 size: 14 residues. CDR1 and CDR2 (germline): MGHRA, YSYEKL. This CDR3 reads CASSQDGPAYGYTF. The CDR3 DNA is TGCGCCAGCAGCCAAGATGGGCCAGCCTATGGCTACACCTTC.

The sample holds a few counts of this clonotype. The chain carries TRBV24-1 and TRBJ2-5; D is undetermined. Deletions cut 1 base from V and 7 bases from J, with 9 bases between. This CDR3 has 13 amino acids. Per the germline V gene, CDR1 is KGHDR and CDR2 is SFDVKD. CDR3 coding DNA: TGTGCCACCAGTGATTTCGACGTACGGACCCAGTACTTC. As protein: CATSDFDVRTQYF.

V is TRBV2 and J is TRBJ2-5, with 7 positions matching TRBD1. After removal of 6 bases from V and 7 bases from J, the junction contained 8 bases not matched to a gene. The CDR3 has 13 residues. CDR1 and CDR2 (germline): SNHLY, FYNNEI. The CDR3 DNA reads as TGTGCCAGCAGCGTAGGGGGCGTAGGGACCCAGTACTTC. Protein sequence: CASSVGGVGTQYF.

This clonotype was observed a few times. This chain joins TRBV7-8 and TRBJ2-2; maybe TRBD2 (5 bases). The CDR3 spans 14 residues. Trimming removed 4 bases at V and 1 base at J, with 7 bases between. The germline V gene has CDR1 SGHVS and CDR2 FQNEAQ. DNA of the CDR3: TGTGCCAGCAGCTCTCGGGGGAACACCGGGGAGCTGTTTTTT. Residues: CASSSRGNTGELFF.

The gene calls are TRBV5-6 and TRBJ2-7, with TRBD1 matching 8 bases. The CDR3 has 16 amino acids. Germline CDR1 reads SGHDT; CDR2 reads YYEEEE. The V and J ends lost 1 base and 4 bases, in that order; junction bases with no gene match: 10. As DNA, the CDR3 is TGTGCCAGCAGCTTGCAGGCATTGGACAGGGCGTACGAGCAGTACTTC. Protein product: CASSLQALDRAYEQYF.

The gene calls are TRBV20-1 and TRBJ1-1, with 8 bases lining up with TRBD1. After removal of 4 bases from V and 5 bases from J, the junction contained 15 bases not matched to a gene. The CDR3 totals 16 residues. Germline loops: CDR1 DFQATT, CDR2 SNEGSKA (reference sequence). The CDR3 DNA sequence: TGCAGTGCTAATTCGCCTCTCAGGGGGCTTGGGACTGAAGCTTTCTTT. Its translation: CSANSPLRGLGTEAFF.

This clonotype was detected ten times or more. The chain has TRBV3-1 and TRBJ1-3; D gene uncertain. Germline V gene lookup returns CDR1 LGHDT and CDR2 YNNKEL (reference sequence). This CDR3 comprises 17 residues. Trimming removed 4 bases at V and 2 bases at J, with 18 bases between. CDR3 coding DNA: TGTGCCAGCAGCCGCCGAGCGATGGCAGAAACTGGAAACACCATATATTTT. Its protein is CASSRRAMAETGNTIYF.

This clonotype showed up just a few times. The chain employs TRBV11-2 and TRBJ2-5, with D possibly being TRBD2 (7 bases). Germline V gene lookup returns CDR1 SGHAT and CDR2 FQNNGV. Trimming took off 3 bases at V and 5 bases at J, with 16 bases between the two ends. This CDR3 comprises 15 residues. In nucleotides, the CDR3 is TGTGCCAGCAGCTTCTCCGGGGGGCCCCGCGAGACCCAGTACTTC. Residues: CASSFSGGPRETQYF. Based on the CDR3 plus reference TRBV11-2 and TRBJ2-5, the full variable domain is EAGVAQSPRYKIIEKRQSVAFWCNPISGHATLYWYQQILGQGPKLLIQFQNNGVVDDSQLPKDRFSAERLKGVDSTLKIQPAKLEDSAVYLCASSFSGGPRETQYFGPGTRLLVL.